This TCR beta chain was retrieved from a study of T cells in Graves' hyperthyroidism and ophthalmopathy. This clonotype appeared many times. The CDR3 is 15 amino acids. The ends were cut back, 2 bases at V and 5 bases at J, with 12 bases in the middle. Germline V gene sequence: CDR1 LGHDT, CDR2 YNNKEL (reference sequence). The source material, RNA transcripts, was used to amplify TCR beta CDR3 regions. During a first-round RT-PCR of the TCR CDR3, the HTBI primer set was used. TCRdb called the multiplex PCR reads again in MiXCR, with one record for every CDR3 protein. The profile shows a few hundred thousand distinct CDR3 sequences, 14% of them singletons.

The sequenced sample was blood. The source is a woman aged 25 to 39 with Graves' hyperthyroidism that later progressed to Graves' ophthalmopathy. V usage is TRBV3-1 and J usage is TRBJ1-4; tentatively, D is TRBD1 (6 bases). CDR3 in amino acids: CASSQPGQGNEKLFF. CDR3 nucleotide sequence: TGTGCCAGCAGCCAACCCGGGCAGGGGAATGAAAAACTGTTTTTT.